The source of this T cell receptor (beta chain) is a study of long-term antiretroviral therapy in people with HIV. Samples were assayed with immunoSEQ v3.0 at survey level. Assay: immunoSEQ multiplex PCR; the TCRdb copy retains only in-frame clones and omits some. The sample holds 15,000 to 20,000 clones, around 90% seen once. Sequenced here: unsorted PBMCs, sampled 0.3 years after starting antiretroviral therapy. This receptor was obtained from a man in his 60s with HIV.

CDR3 sequence reads: CASGRTGSNEKLFF. Here the CDR3 DNA reads TGTGCCAGCGGGCGGACAGGGTCTAATGAAAAACTGTTTTTT. V gene TRBV7-6 combines with J gene TRBJ1-4, with 8 bases lining up with TRBD1. Germline values: CDR1 SGHVS, CDR2 FNYEAQ. V trimming: 8 bases; J trimming: 3 bases; junction bases outside the gene matches: 5. CDR3 size: 14 residues.